Below, 11 T cell receptor beta chains from the same sample are listed, as sequenced in a study of cytomegalovirus exposure and HLA in healthy donors. PCR involved 60 Vbeta and 13 Jbeta primers. The assay was immunoSEQ multiplex PCR, and TCRdb's table has in-frame clones only and misses some. The data contain roughly 99,000 clones, around 74% of them singletons. The specimen sequenced was PBMCs. These receptor sequences come from a woman aged 35 to 49 in good health and CMV-seropositive.

This chain connects TRBV7-9 to TRBJ2-7, with 9 bases that match TRBD1. Germline assignment: CDR1 SEHNR and CDR2 FQNEAQ (reference sequence). The CDR3 consists of 16 residues. V gave up 6 bases and J gave up 2 bases; unmatched junction bases: 11. The DNA of the CDR3 is TGTGCCAGCAGTTACCCTGTCGACAGGGGGACCTACGAGCAGTACTTC. It specifies CASSYPVDRGTYEQYF.

The chain's CDR3 is CASSISRQGTYEQYF. CDR3 coding DNA: TGTGCCAGTAGTATCAGCAGACAGGGTACGTACGAGCAGTACTTC. The V and J genes are TRBV19 and TRBJ2-7, with 7 bases fitting TRBD1. CDR3 size: 15 residues. Germline V CDR1 and CDR2: LNHDA, SQIVND (reference sequence). V lost 3 bases to trimming and J lost 4 bases; unmatched junction nucleotides: 9.

The gene calls are TRBV5-1 and TRBJ2-7, with 9 bases aligning to TRBD1. The germline V gene has CDR1 SGHRS and CDR2 YFSETQ. The length of the CDR3 is 14 residues. J was trimmed by 4 bases and V by 4 bases; bases with no gene match: 6. The CDR3 loop reads CASSLRDRAYEQYF. The CDR3 DNA reads as TGCGCCAGCAGCCTAAGGGACAGGGCTTACGAGCAGTACTTC.

This clone has more than one count but fewer than ten. The chain is built from TRBV7-2 and TRBJ2-5; TRBD2 matches 8 bases. This CDR3 region has 17 residues. J lost 3 bases, V lost 1 base, and 10 bases had no gene match. Germline values: CDR1 SGHTA, CDR2 FQGNSA. This CDR3 reads CASSLVGSGALKETQYF. The CDR3 bases are TGTGCCAGCAGCTTAGTGGGTAGCGGGGCCCTGAAAGAGACCCAGTACTTC.

This CDR3 is CASSPATARGANVLTF. Written as DNA, the CDR3 is TGTGCCAGCAGTCCTGCAACGGCTAGAGGGGCCAACGTCCTGACTTTC. The chain uses TRBV7-8 and TRBJ2-6; D call uncertain. With 6 bases removed from V and 4 bases from J, the gap between germline ends came to 16 bases. The CDR3 is 16 amino acids. CDR1 and CDR2 (germline): SGHVS, FQNEAQ.

This sequence joins TRBV5-1 and TRBJ2-2, with D possibly being TRBD2 (6 bases). Trimming removed 3 bases from V and 1 base from J, with 10 bases in between. The V gene's germline CDR1 is SGHRS and CDR2 YFSETQ. The length of the CDR3 is 15 residues. CDR3 DNA sequence: TGCGCCAGCAGCTCGGGGGAGTGGAACACCGGGGAGCTGTTTTTT. Its translation: CASSSGEWNTGELFF.

V usage is TRBV28 and J usage is TRBJ1-2, with D hard to call. Germline-derived CDR1 and CDR2 are MDHEN and SYDVKM. The CDR3 sequence is 13 residues long. Trimming cost V 1 base and J 5 bases, with 8 bases left between them. The CDR3, as DNA: TGTGCCAGCAGTTTATCCCGTCCTTATGGCTACACCTTC. The encoded protein is CASSLSRPYGYTF.

The V gene is TRBV14, the J gene TRBJ2-2; D possibly corresponds to TRBD1 (6 bases). Trimming pared 1 base from V and 13 bases from J, leaving 22 bases between. CDR1 is SGHDN, CDR2 FVKESK, per germline. The CDR3 loop spans 16 amino acids. CDR3 region: CASSQGGMRGTAALFF. As DNA, the CDR3 is TGTGCCAGCAGCCAAGGAGGAATGAGGGGGACCGCGGCGCTGTTTTTT.

The chain has TRBV7-2 and TRBJ2-5; tentative D call: TRBD2 (6 bases). From germline, CDR1 is SGHTA and CDR2 FQGNSA. This CDR3 region has 14 residues. Trimming stripped 5 bases from V and 5 bases from J, with 15 bases between. As DNA, the CDR3 is TGTGCCAGCAGCGTACTCGGGGGTTTGGAGACCCAGTACTTC. This translates into CASSVLGGLETQYF. Full variable domain (rest looked up from reference TRBV7-2 and TRBJ2-5): GAGVSQSPSNKVTEKGKDVELRCDPISGHTALYWYRQSLGQGLEFLIYFQGNSAPDKSGLPSDRFSAERTGGSVSTLTIQRTQQEDSAVYLCASSVLGGLETQYFGPGTRLLVL.

The chain recombines TRBV30 with TRBJ1-2; D is unclear. Trimming shortened V by 3 bases and J by 0 bases, and 8 bases separated the two germline ends. Germline V gene lookup returns CDR1 GTSNPN and CDR2 SVGIG (reference sequence). The CDR3 loop spans 13 amino acids. CDR3 residues: CAWSPSANYGYTF. The CDR3 nucleotides are TGTGCCTGGAGCCCTTCAGCTAACTATGGCTACACCTTC.

The chain couples TRBV6-5 to TRBJ1-6; 10 positions agree with TRBD1. Per germline, CDR1 MNHEY and CDR2 SVGAGI. V shed 4 bases and J 9 bases; nucleotides not matched to a gene: 9. The CDR3 totals 16 residues. CDR3 in DNA: TGTGCCAGCAGTTTGGGACAGGGGTATAGGGGTTCACCCCTCCACTTT. This encodes CASSLGQGYRGSPLHF.